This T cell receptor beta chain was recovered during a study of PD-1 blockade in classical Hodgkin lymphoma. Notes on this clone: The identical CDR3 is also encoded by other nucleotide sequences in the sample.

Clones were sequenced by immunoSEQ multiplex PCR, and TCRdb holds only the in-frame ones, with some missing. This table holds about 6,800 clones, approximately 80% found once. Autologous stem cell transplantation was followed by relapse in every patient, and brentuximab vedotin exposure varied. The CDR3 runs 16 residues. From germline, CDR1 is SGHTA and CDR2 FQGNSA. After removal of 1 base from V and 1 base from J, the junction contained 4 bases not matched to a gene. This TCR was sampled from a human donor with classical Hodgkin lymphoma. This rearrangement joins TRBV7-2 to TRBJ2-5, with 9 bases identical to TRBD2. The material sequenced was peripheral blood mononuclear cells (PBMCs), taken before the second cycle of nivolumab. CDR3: CASSLGSGRTQETQYF. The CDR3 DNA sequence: TGTGCCAGCAGCTTAGGGAGCGGGAGGACCCAAGAGACCCAGTACTTC.